This TCR beta chain was observed in a study of T cell repertoires in cytomegalovirus infection. Overall study: Public TCR beta signatures indicated both CMV infection and matching HLA type.

In its sample, this clonotype was seen many times. Its cognate antigen is unknown. Study outcomes and limitations: Carriers of CMV plus the relevant HLA were identified by cumulative public TCR beta family frequency.

TCRdb re-called the reads through MiXCR, storing one row per CDR3 protein. The table includes hundreds of thousands of distinct CDR3 sequences, roughly 42% detected once. V lost 2 bases and J lost 2, with 16 bases in between. CDR1 and CDR2 (germline): SGHTA, FQGNSA. The CDR3 consists of 18 residues. This sequence originates from a human donor in good health (CMV status not recorded). Some clones in this sample may be carry-over from other donors' samples. The sample in question was cultured PBMCs, obtained from culture after CMV antigen stimulation. The chain links TRBV7-2 to TRBJ1-6; D not resolved. CDR3 residues: CASSLKLGNRAYNSPLHF. The CDR3 bases are TGTGCCAGCAGCTTAAAGCTAGGCAACCGGGCCTATAATTCACCCCTCCACTTT.